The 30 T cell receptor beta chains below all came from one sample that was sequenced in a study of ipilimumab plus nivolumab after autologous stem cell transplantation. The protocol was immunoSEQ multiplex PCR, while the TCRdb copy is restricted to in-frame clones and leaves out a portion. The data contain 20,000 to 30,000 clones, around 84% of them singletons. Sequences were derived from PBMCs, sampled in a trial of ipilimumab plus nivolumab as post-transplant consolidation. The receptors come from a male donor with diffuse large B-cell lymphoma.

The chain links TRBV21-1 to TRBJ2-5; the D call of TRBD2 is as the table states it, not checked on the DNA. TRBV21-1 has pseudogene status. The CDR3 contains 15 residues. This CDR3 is CASSKARLAGETQYF. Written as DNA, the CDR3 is TGTGCCAGCAGCAAGGCAAGACTAGCAGGAGAGACCCAGTACTTC.

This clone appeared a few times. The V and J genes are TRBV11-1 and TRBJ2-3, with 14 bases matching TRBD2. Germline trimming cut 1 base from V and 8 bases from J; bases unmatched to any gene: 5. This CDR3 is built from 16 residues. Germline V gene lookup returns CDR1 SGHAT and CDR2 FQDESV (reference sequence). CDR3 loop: CASSLGTSGGQSTQYF. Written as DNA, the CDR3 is TGTGCCAGCAGCTTAGGGACTAGCGGGGGGCAGAGTACGCAGTATTTT.

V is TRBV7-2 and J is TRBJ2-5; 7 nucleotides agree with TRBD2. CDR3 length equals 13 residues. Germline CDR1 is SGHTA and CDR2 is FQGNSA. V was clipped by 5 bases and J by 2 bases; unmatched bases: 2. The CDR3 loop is CASSKGLQETQYF. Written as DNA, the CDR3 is TGTGCCAGCAGCAAGGGACTACAAGAGACCCAGTACTTC.

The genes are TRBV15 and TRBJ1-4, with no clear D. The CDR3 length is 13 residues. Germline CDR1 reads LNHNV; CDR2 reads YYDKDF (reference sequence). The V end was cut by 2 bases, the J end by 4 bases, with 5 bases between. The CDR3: CATSRQLNEKLFF. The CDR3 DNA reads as TGTGCCACCAGCAGACAGCTTAATGAAAAACTGTTTTTT. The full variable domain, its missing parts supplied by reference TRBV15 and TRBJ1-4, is DAMVIQNPRYQVTQFGKPVTLSCSQTLNHNVMYWYQQKSSQAPKLLFHYYDKDFNNEADTPDNFQSRRPNTSFCFLDIRSPGLGDTAMYLCATSRQLNEKLFFGSGTQLSVL.

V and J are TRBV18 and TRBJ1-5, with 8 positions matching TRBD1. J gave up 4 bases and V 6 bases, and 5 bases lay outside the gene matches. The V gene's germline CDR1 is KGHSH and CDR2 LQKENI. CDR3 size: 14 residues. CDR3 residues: CASSPGTGNQPQHF. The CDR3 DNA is TGTGCCAGCTCGCCCGGGACAGGTAATCAGCCCCAGCATTTT.

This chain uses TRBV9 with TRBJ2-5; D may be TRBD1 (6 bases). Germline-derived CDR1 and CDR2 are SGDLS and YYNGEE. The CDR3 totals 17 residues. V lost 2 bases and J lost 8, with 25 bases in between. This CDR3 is CASSVRQDPGHASTQYF. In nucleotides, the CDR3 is TGTGCCAGCAGCGTCCGCCAAGACCCGGGACACGCCAGTACCCAGTACTTC.

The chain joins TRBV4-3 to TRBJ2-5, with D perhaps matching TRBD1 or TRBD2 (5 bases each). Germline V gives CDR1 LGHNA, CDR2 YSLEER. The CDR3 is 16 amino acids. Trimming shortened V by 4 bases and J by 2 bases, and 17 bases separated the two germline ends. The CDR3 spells CASSPTGVGVQETQYF. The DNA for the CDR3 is TGCGCCAGCAGCCCGACCGGTGTGGGGGTACAAGAGACCCAGTACTTC.

DNA of the CDR3: TGTGCCAGCAGCGCGGGACCTCGGGAGACCCAGTACTTC. It yields the protein CASSAGPRETQYF. The chain links TRBV2 to TRBJ2-5, with a weak D call TRBD2 (6 bases). The CDR3 is 13 residues long. Germline lookup yields CDR1 SNHLY and CDR2 FYNNEI. V was pared by 6 bases and J by 5 bases, with 13 bases between.

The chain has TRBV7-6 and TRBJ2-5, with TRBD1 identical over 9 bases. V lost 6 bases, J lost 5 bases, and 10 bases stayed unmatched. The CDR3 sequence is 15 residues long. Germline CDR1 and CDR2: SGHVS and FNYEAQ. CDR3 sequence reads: CASSQTGQGGETQYF. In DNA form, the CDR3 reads TGTGCCAGCAGTCAAACGGGACAGGGTGGGGAGACCCAGTACTTC.

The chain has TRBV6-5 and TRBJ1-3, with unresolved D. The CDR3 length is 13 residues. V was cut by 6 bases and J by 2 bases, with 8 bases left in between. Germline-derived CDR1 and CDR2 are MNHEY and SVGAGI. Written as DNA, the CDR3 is TGTGCCAGCAGGAAACGCACTGGAAACACCATATATTTT. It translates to CASRKRTGNTIYF.

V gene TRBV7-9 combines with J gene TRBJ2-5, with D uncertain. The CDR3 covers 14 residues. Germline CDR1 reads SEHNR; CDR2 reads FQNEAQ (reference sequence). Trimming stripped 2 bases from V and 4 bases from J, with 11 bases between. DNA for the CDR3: TGTGCCAGCAGCTTACTAAGTGCCAGAGAGACCCAGTACTTC. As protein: CASSLLSARETQYF.

The CDR3, as DNA: TGTGCCAGCAGCTTGTCCAGCGGGGGAGGGAGGGACTACGAGCAGTACTTC. Translation: CASSLSSGGGRDYEQYF. The rearrangement uses TRBV7-9 and TRBJ2-7; 8 bases line up with TRBD2. The CDR3 loop spans 17 amino acids. Germline values: CDR1 SEHNR, CDR2 FQNEAQ (reference sequence). The V gene end was trimmed by 3 bases and the J gene end by 3 bases; junction bases not matched to a gene: 13.

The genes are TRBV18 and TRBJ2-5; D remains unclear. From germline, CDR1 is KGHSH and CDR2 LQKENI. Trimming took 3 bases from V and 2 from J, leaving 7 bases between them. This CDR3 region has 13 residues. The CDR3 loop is CASSPTQQETQYF. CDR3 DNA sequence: TGTGCCAGCTCACCCACGCAGCAAGAGACCCAGTACTTC.

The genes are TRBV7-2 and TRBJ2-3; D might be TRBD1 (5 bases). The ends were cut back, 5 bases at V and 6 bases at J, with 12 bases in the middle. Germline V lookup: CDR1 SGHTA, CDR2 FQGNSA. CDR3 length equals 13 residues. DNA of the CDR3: TGTGCCAGCAGCGATCAGGGAAAGGATACGCAGTATTTT. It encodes CASSDQGKDTQYF. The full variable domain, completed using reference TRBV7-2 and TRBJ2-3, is GAGVSQSPSNKVTEKGKDVELRCDPISGHTALYWYRQSLGQGLEFLIYFQGNSAPDKSGLPSDRFSAERTGGSVSTLTIQRTQQEDSAVYLCASSDQGKDTQYFGPGTRLTVL.

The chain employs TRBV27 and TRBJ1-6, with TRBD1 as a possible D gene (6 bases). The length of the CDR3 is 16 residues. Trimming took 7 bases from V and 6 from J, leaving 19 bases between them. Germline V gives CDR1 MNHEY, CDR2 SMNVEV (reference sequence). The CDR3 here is CASTPSATGLNSPLHF. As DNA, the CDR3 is TGTGCCAGCACCCCGTCCGCCACAGGGCTTAATTCACCCCTCCACTTT.

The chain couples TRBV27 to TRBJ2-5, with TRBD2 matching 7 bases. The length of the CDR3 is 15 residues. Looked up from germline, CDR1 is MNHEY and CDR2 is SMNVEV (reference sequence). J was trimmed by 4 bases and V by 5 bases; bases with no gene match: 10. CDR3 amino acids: CASSQRGLRSETQYF. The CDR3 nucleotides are TGTGCCAGCAGTCAGCGGGGCCTGAGATCAGAGACCCAGTACTTC.

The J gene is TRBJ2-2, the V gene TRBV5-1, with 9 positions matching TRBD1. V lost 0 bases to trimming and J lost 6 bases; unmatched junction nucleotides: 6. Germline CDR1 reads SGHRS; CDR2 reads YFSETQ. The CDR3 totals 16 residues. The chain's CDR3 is CASSLADRGSAGELFF. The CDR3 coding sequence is TGCGCCAGCAGCTTGGCCGACAGGGGGTCTGCCGGGGAGCTGTTTTTT.

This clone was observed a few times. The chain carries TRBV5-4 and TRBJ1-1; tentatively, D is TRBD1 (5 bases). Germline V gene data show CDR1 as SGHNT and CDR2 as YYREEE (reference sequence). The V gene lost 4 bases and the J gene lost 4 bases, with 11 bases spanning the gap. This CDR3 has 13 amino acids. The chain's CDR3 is CASSTDSLTEAFF. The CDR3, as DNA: TGTGCCAGCAGCACTGACAGCCTCACTGAAGCTTTCTTT.

DNA for the CDR3: TGTGCCAGCAGCTTAGCCGCTTCGGGCAATCAGCCCCAGCATTTT. Translated: CASSLAASGNQPQHF. The chain uses TRBV7-2 and TRBJ1-5; D gene ambiguous. CDR1 is SGHTA, CDR2 FQGNSA, per germline. V was clipped by 0 bases and J by 2 bases, with 8 bases between them. The CDR3 totals 15 residues.

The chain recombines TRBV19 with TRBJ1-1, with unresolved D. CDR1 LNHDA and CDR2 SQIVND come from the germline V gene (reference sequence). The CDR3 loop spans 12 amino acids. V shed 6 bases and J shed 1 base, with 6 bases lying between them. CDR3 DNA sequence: TGTGCCAGTAGGGAACAGAACACTGAAGCTTTCTTT. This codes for CASREQNTEAFF.

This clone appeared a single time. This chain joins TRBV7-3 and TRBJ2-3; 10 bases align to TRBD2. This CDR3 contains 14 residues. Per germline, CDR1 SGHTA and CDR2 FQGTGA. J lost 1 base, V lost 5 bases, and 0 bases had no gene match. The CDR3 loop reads CASSLAGGTDTQYF. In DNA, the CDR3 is TGTGCCAGCAGCCTAGCGGGAGGCACAGATACGCAGTATTTT.

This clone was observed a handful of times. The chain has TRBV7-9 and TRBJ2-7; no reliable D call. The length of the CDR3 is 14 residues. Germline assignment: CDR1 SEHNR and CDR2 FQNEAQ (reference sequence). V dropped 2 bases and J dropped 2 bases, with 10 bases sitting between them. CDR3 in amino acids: CASSLSYQPYEQYF. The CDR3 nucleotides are TGTGCCAGCAGCTTAAGTTATCAACCCTACGAGCAGTACTTC.

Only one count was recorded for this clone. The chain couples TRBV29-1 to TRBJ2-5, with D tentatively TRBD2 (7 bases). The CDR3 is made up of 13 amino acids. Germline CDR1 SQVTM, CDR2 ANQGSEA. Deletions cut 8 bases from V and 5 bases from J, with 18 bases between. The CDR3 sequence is CSWTVGGPETQYF. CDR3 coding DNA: TGCAGCTGGACGGTGGGGGGGCCGGAGACCCAGTACTTC.

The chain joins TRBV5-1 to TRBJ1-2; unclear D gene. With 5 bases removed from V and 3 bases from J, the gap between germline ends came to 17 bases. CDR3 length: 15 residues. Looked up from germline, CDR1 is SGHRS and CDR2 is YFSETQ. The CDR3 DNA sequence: TGCGCCAGCAGGGAAGGTTCCACCGTGGACTATGGCTACACCTTC. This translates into CASREGSTVDYGYTF. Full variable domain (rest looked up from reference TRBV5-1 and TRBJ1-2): KAGVTQTPRYLIKTRGQQVTLSCSPISGHRSVSWYQQTPGQGLQFLFEYFSETQRNKGNFPGRFSGRQFSNSRSEMNVSTLELGDSALYLCASREGSTVDYGYTFGSGTRLTVV.

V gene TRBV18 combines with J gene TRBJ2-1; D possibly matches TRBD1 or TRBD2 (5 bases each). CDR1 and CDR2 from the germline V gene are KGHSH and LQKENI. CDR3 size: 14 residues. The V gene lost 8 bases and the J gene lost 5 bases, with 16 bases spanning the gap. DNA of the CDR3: TGTGCCAGCCAATTGAGGGGTTTAGACAATGAGCAGTTCTTC. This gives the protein CASQLRGLDNEQFF.

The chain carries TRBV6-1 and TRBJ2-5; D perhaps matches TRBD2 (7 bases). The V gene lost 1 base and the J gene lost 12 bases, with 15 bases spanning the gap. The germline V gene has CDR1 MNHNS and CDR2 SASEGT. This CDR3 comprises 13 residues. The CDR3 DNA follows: TGTGCCAGCAGTGAAGTGGCGGGGGCGGTTGAGTACTTC. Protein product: CASSEVAGAVEYF.

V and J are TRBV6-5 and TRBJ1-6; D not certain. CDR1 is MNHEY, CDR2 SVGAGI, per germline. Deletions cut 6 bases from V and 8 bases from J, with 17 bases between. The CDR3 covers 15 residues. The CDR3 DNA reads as TGTGCCAGCAGGCCCTTAACTTCCGAAGATTCACCCCTCCACTTT. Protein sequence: CASRPLTSEDSPLHF.

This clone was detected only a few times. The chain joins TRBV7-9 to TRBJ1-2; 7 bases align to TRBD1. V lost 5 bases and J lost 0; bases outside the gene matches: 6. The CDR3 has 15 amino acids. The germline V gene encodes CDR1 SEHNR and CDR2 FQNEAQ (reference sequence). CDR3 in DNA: TGTGCCAGCAGCAAGGGGACAGACACTAACTATGGCTACACCTTC. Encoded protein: CASSKGTDTNYGYTF.

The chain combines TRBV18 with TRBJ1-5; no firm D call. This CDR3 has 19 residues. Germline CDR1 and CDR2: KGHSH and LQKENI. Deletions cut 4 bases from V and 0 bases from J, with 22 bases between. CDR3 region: CASSQLPAQGGNSNQPQHF. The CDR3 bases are TGTGCCAGCTCACAACTCCCCGCCCAAGGAGGTAATAGCAATCAGCCCCAGCATTTT.

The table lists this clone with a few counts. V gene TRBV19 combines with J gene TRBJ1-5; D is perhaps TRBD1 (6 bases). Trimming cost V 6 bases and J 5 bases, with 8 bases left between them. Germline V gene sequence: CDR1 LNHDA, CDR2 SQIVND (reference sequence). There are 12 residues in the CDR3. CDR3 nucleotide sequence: TGTGCCAGTAGGGACAGAGATCAGCCCCAGCATTTT. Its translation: CASRDRDQPQHF.